Shown below are 10 T cell receptor beta chains from a single sample sequenced in a study of blood T cell repertoires in COVID-19 (dated by TCRdb to the early 2020s). Libraries were prepared through the immunoSEQ multiplex PCR assay. TCRdb took this table from immuneACCESS and kept in-frame rearrangements with V and J called. Such tables lack part of the clones; where checked against another copy, unresolved V genes explain under half of the gap, and the rest is unexplained. The sample has about 34,000 clones on record, less than 85% of them singletons. Under 15% of the sample is in the top ten clones. Sequenced material: peripheral blood. The receptors come from a woman aged 70-85 years with acute or convalescent COVID-19.

The V call is TRBV5-1, the J call TRBJ2-7; 7 bases are a match to TRBD1. The ends lost 2 bases at V and 3 bases at J; junction bases unmatched: 2. This CDR3 has 13 amino acids. CDR1 and CDR2 (germline): SGHRS, YFSETQ. CDR3 sequence reads: CASSLDRDYEQYF. CDR3 in DNA: TGCGCCAGCAGCTTAGACAGGGACTACGAGCAGTACTTC.

This chain uses TRBV7-9 with TRBJ2-1; possibly TRBD1 for D (7 bases). Germline V gene data show CDR1 as SEHNR and CDR2 as FQNEAQ (reference sequence). With 5 bases removed from V and 8 bases from J, the gap between germline ends came to 16 bases. The length of the CDR3 is 14 residues. The CDR3 bases are TGTGCCAGCAGCCGCGGGACAGACCAGGATGAGCAGTTCTTC. It is translated as CASSRGTDQDEQFF.

The chain employs TRBV6-5 and TRBJ2-7; TRBD1 agrees at 9 bases. The CDR3 runs to 14 residues. J was trimmed by 6 bases and V by 6 bases; bases with no gene match: 9. The germline CDR1 and CDR2 sequences are MNHEY and SVGAGI. CDR3 in amino acids: CASRLGTGSFEQYF. The CDR3 bases are TGTGCCAGCAGACTCGGGACAGGGAGCTTCGAGCAGTACTTC.

The chain couples TRBV19 to TRBJ2-3; 9 nucleotides agree with TRBD2. Germline lookup yields CDR1 LNHDA and CDR2 SQIVND (reference sequence). This CDR3 has 14 amino acids. The V gene end was trimmed by 5 bases and the J gene end by 4 bases; junction bases not matched to a gene: 4. DNA for the CDR3: TGTGCCAGTAGTTCAGCGGGGGGTCCAGATACGCAGTATTTT. Amino acid sequence: CASSSAGGPDTQYF.

As DNA, the CDR3 is TGTGCCAGCGGGGGGGACAGGGGTAATGGCTACACCTTC. Translated, it gives CASGGDRGNGYTF. The chain is built from TRBV2 and TRBJ1-2; 10 bases agree with TRBD1. The trim removed 8 bases at V and 6 bases at J, leaving 6 bases unmatched. CDR3 length: 13 amino acids. From germline, CDR1 is SNHLY and CDR2 FYNNEI.

The chain is built from TRBV6-5 and TRBJ1-2; D perhaps matches TRBD1 (6 bases). The CDR3 totals 15 residues. The V and J ends lost 0 bases and 9 bases respectively, with 17 bases between them. Germline V gene data show CDR1 as MNHEY and CDR2 as SVGAGI. This CDR3 reads CASSYSAGVTFSYTF. CDR3 bases: TGTGCCAGCAGTTACTCGGCAGGGGTCACATTTAGCTACACCTTC.

V gene TRBV19 combines with J gene TRBJ1-5; 10 bases fit TRBD1. The CDR3 extends over 16 amino acids. V gave up 4 bases and J gave up 4 bases; unmatched junction bases: 7. Per germline, CDR1 LNHDA and CDR2 SQIVND (reference sequence). The CDR3 DNA reads TGTGCCAGTAGTAGGGGACAGGGGCCCAAGAATCAGCCCCAGCATTTT. Translated, it gives CASSRGQGPKNQPQHF.

This chain links TRBV10-3 with TRBJ1-3; TRBD1 matches 8 bases. The CDR3 totals 16 residues. V lost 3 bases to trimming and J lost 2 bases; unmatched junction nucleotides: 6. Germline CDR1 reads ENHRY; CDR2 reads SYGVKD. CDR3 sequence reads: CAISEQGGATGNTIYF. CDR3 coding DNA: TGTGCCATCAGTGAACAGGGGGGAGCGACTGGAAACACCATATATTTT.

This clone has more than one count but fewer than ten. The gene calls are TRBV19 and TRBJ2-2, with 7 bases fitting TRBD1. Germline assignment: CDR1 LNHDA and CDR2 SQIVND (reference sequence). V shed 3 bases and J 0 bases; nucleotides not matched to a gene: 10. This CDR3 spans 18 amino acids. CDR3 residues: CASSIPPTGYSNTGELFF. In DNA form, the CDR3 reads TGTGCCAGTAGTATCCCCCCGACAGGGTATTCGAACACCGGGGAGCTGTTTTTT. The whole variable domain, filled in from reference TRBV19 and TRBJ2-2, reads DGGITQSPKYLFRKEGQNVTLSCEQNLNHDAMYWYRQDPGQGLRLIYYSQIVNDFQKGDIAEGYSVSREKKESFPLTVTSAQKNPTAFYLCASSIPPTGYSNTGELFFGEGSRLTVL.

The J gene is TRBJ2-2, the V gene TRBV29-1; 14 bases are shared with TRBD2. V lost 4 bases, J lost 6 bases, and 7 bases stayed unmatched. The CDR3 runs to 16 residues. Looked up from germline, CDR1 is SQVTM and CDR2 is ANQGSEA. CDR3 sequence reads: CSVGKGLAGDPGELFF. In DNA form, the CDR3 reads TGCAGCGTTGGTAAGGGACTAGCGGGAGACCCCGGGGAGCTGTTTTTT.